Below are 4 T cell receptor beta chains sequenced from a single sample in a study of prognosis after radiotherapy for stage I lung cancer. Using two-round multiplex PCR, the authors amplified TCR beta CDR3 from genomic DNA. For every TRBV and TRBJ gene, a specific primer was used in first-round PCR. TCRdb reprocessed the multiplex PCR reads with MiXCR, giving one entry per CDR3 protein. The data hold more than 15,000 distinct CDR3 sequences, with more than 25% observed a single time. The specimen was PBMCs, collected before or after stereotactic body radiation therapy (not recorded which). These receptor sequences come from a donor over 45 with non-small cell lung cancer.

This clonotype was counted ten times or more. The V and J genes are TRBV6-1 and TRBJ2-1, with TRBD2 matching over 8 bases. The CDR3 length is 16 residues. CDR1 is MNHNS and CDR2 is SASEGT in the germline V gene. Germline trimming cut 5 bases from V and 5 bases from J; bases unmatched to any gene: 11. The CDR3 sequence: CASSPRERETDNEQFF. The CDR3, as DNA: TGTGCCAGCAGTCCCAGGGAGCGGGAGACTGACAATGAGCAGTTCTTC.

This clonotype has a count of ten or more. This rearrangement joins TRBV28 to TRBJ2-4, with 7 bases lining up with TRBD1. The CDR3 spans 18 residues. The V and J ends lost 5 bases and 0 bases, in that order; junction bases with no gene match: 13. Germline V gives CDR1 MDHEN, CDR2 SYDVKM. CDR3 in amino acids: CASSLIPGTALAKNIQYF. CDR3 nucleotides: TGTGCCAGCAGTCTCATTCCCGGGACAGCCCTAGCCAAAAACATTCAGTACTTC. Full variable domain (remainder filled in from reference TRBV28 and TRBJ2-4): DVKVTQSSRYLVKRTGEKVFLECVQDMDHENMFWYRQDPGLGLRLIYFSYDVKMKEKGDIPEGYSVSREKKERFSLILESASTNQTSMYLCASSLIPGTALAKNIQYFGAGTRLSVL.

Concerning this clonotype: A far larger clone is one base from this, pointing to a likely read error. As DNA, the CDR3 is TGTGCCAACTTAGGAGGCGGGCCCCGAGACTTCAATGAGCAGTACTTC. Its translation: CANLGGGPRDFNEQYF. This rearrangement joins TRBV6-2 or TRBV6-3 to TRBJ2-7; tentatively, D is TRBD2 (5 bases). The CDR3 contains 16 residues. CDR1 is MNHEY, CDR2 SVGEGT, per germline. Trimming took off 10 bases at V and 7 bases at J, with 29 bases between the two ends.

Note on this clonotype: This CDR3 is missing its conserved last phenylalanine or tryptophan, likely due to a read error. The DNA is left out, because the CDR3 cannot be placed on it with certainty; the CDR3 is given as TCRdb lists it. CDR3 sequence: CASSSPGRKGHL. The rearrangement uses TRBV28 and TRBJ2-7; whether TRBD1, the table's D call, matches the DNA was not checked. The CDR3 extends over 12 residues, inclusive of both ends. Germline values: CDR1 MDHEN, CDR2 SYDVKM.